The 10 T cell receptor beta chains reported below all come from one sample, sequenced in a study of blood T cell repertoires in COVID-19. The table came from immunoSEQ multiplex PCR; TCRdb's copy has only in-frame clones and leaves some out. This sample yields approximately 190,000 clones, of which 84% are seen a single time; about 3.2% belongs to the top ten. Sequencing input: PBMCs or T cells enriched from blood (not recorded which). These TCRs come from a woman aged 25 to 39 who had been exposed to COVID-19.

V usage is TRBV7-8 and J usage is TRBJ1-2; possibly TRBD1 for D (5 bases). V was clipped by 2 bases and J by 4 bases, with 11 bases between them. The germline gives CDR1 SGHVS, CDR2 FQNEAQ. This CDR3 comprises 14 residues. The CDR3 sequence: CASSLPSGSYGYTF. For the CDR3, the DNA is TGTGCCAGCAGCTTACCATCAGGGTCCTATGGCTACACCTTC.

In this sample, this clone turned up a few times. The chain has TRBV12-3 or TRBV12-4 and TRBJ2-5; D is perhaps TRBD1 (6 bases). The CDR3 contains 13 residues. Trimming removed 3 bases from V and 4 bases from J, with 9 bases in between. CDR3: CASSLLQGETQYF. The CDR3 DNA follows: TGTGCCAGCAGTTTGCTACAGGGAGAGACCCAGTACTTC.

The chain links TRBV10-3 to TRBJ1-1, with 8 bases aligning to TRBD1. The CDR3 sequence is 13 residues long. After removal of 6 bases from V and 2 bases from J, the junction contained 2 bases not matched to a gene. CDR1 is ENHRY, CDR2 SYGVKD, per germline. The CDR3 protein is CAIRDRANTEAFF. DNA of the CDR3: TGTGCCATCAGGGACAGGGCTAACACTGAAGCTTTCTTT.

This chain's CDR3 is CASSQERGQGKIAKNIQYF. The CDR3 DNA is TGCGCCAGCAGCCAAGAAAGAGGACAGGGCAAGATAGCCAAAAACATTCAGTACTTC. The rearrangement links TRBV4-3 to TRBJ2-4; 8 bases agree with TRBD1. The length of the CDR3 is 19 residues. In germline, CDR1 is LGHNA, CDR2 YSLEER. The trim removed 0 bases at V and 0 bases at J, leaving 10 bases unmatched.

V is TRBV7-9 and J is TRBJ1-1, with D unclear. Germline V gene data show CDR1 as SEHNR and CDR2 as FQNEAQ (reference sequence). This CDR3 region has 13 residues. Between the trimmed V and J ends, which lost 6 bases and 6 bases, there was a span of 14 bases. The CDR3 is CASRSGQTPEAFF. CDR3 bases: TGTGCCAGCAGAAGTGGGCAGACACCTGAAGCTTTCTTT.

The gene calls are TRBV5-5 and TRBJ1-1; D gene uncertain. Per germline, CDR1 SGHKS and CDR2 YYEKEE (reference sequence). The V gene lost 2 bases and the J gene lost 8 bases, with 10 bases spanning the gap. This CDR3 spans 12 amino acids. The chain's CDR3 is CASSFRGSEAFF. CDR3 nucleotide sequence: TGTGCCAGCAGCTTTAGAGGGTCAGAAGCTTTCTTT.

The chain couples TRBV2 to TRBJ1-1; possibly TRBD1 for D (6 bases). The CDR3 consists of 16 residues. From germline, CDR1 is SNHLY and CDR2 FYNNEI. V was pared by 8 bases and J by 5 bases, with 24 bases between. CDR3 residues: CASLEAPRGRETEAFF. CDR3 sequence (DNA): TGTGCCAGCCTAGAAGCTCCCAGGGGAAGGGAGACTGAAGCTTTCTTT.

On this clone: The sample contains more than one DNA sequence encoding this CDR3. As DNA, the CDR3 is TGTGCCAGCAGCGTAGCGGTGACAGATACGCAGTATTTT. It is translated as CASSVAVTDTQYF. This chain joins TRBV9 and TRBJ2-3, with D unresolved. V was cut by 0 bases and J by 3 bases, with 5 bases left in between. The length of the CDR3 is 13 residues. Germline loops: CDR1 SGDLS, CDR2 YYNGEE.

The chain recombines TRBV5-6 with TRBJ1-2; 7 bases agree with TRBD1. This CDR3 spans 17 amino acids. The V gene's germline CDR1 is SGHDT and CDR2 YYEEEE. J lost 8 bases, V lost 0 bases, and 16 bases had no gene match. CDR3 sequence reads: CASSLASVDRTLRGYTF. The DNA of the CDR3 is TGTGCCAGCAGCTTGGCGTCCGTGGACAGGACTTTAAGGGGCTACACCTTC.

The rearrangement uses TRBV5-8 and TRBJ1-2; unclear D gene. The germline V gene encodes CDR1 SGHTS and CDR2 YDEGEE. This CDR3 region has 14 residues. Trimming shortened V by 4 bases and J by 5 bases, and 15 bases separated the two germline ends. CDR3 sequence reads: CASSPRPEGYGYTF. The CDR3 nucleotides read TGTGCCAGCAGCCCACGACCCGAGGGTTATGGCTACACCTTC.